These T cell receptor beta chains were read from a single sample in a study of neurological immune-mediated disorders. Each CDR3 protein gets one entry after TCRdb re-called the 5' RACE reads with MiXCR. The sample records 27,000 or so distinct CDR3 sequences, around a fifth being singletons. Specimen: PBMCs. The receptors originated from an older woman in good health. CDR3s include the opening cysteine and the closing phenylalanine or tryptophan. D genes are given only for firm matches. Clone size is not always given. Where it is, it says once, few, many or a class for expanded clones.

v_gene: TRBV29-1
j_gene: TRBJ2-7
abundance: many
d_gene: NA
CDR3nt: TGCAGCGCCACCGGGACGGGGACCTACGAGCAGTACTTC
CDR3aa: CSATGTGTYEQYF

v_gene: TRBV4-3
j_gene: TRBJ2-7
abundance: many
d_gene: NA
CDR3nt: TGCGCCAGCAGCCAAGACCCACAGGGATCCTACGAGCAGTACTTC
CDR3aa: CASSQDPQGSYEQYF

v_gene: TRBV27
j_gene: TRBJ2-7
abundance: many
d_gene: TRBD1
CDR3nt: TGTGCCAGCAGCCGCCGGGACAGGGATTACGAGCAGTACTTC
CDR3aa: CASSRRDRDYEQYF

v_gene: TRBV6-2/TRBV6-3
j_gene: TRBJ1-5
abundance: NA
d_gene: NA
CDR3nt: TGTGCCAGCAGTTACCGTGCCACGGGATCGCCCCAGCATTTT
CDR3aa: CASSYRATGSPQHF

v_gene: TRBV28
j_gene: TRBJ2-4
abundance: many
d_gene: NA
CDR3nt: TGTGCCAGCAGTTTGGGAGGAGCCAAAAACATTCAGTACTTC
CDR3aa: CASSLGGAKNIQYF

v_gene: TRBV9
j_gene: TRBJ2-3
abundance: NA
d_gene: TRBD2
CDR3nt: TGTGCCAGCAGCGTCGGGGACTACACAGATACGCAGTATTTT
CDR3aa: CASSVGDYTDTQYF

v_gene: TRBV6-6
j_gene: TRBJ1-2
abundance: many
d_gene: NA
CDR3nt: TGTGCCACCAAGAAAGGGGATGGCTACACCTTC
CDR3aa: CATKKGDGYTF

v_gene: TRBV10-3
j_gene: TRBJ2-7
abundance: many
d_gene: NA
CDR3nt: TGTGGGGTAAGGACCAACTCCTACGAGCAGTACTTC
CDR3aa: CGVRTNSYEQYF

v_gene: TRBV6-5
j_gene: TRBJ2-2
abundance: many
d_gene: TRBD2
CDR3nt: TGTGCCAGCAGGCCCACCCTAGCGGGGGGCCCGAACACCGGGGAGCTGTTTTTT
CDR3aa: CASRPTLAGGPNTGELFF

v_gene: TRBV28
j_gene: TRBJ1-3
abundance: many
d_gene: TRBD1
CDR3nt: TGTGCCAGCAGAGACAGGGTGATAAGTGGAAACACCATATATTTT
CDR3aa: CASRDRVISGNTIYF

v_gene: TRBV5-1
j_gene: TRBJ2-7
abundance: many
d_gene: TRBD1
CDR3nt: TGCGCCAGCAGCGAACGACAGGGTGGGGGTCCTGAGCAGTACTTC
CDR3aa: CASSERQGGGPEQYF

v_gene: TRBV7-6
j_gene: TRBJ1-4
abundance: many
d_gene: NA
CDR3nt: TGTGCCAGCAGCTCCACCTGGGGACGGACCTCAACTAATGAAAAACTGTTTTTT
CDR3aa: CASSSTWGRTSTNEKLFF

v_gene: TRBV24-1
j_gene: TRBJ2-2
abundance: many
d_gene: NA
CDR3nt: TGTGCCACCAGTGATTTGTGGGGACACTCTGGGGACACCGGGGAGCTGTTTTTT
CDR3aa: CATSDLWGHSGDTGELFF

v_gene: TRBV6-5
j_gene: TRBJ1-6
abundance: many
d_gene: TRBD1
CDR3nt: TGTGCCAGCAGCGCCGGGACAGGGGCCTATAATTCACCCCTCCACTTT
CDR3aa: CASSAGTGAYNSPLHF

v_gene: TRBV28
j_gene: TRBJ1-5
abundance: NA
d_gene: NA
CDR3nt: TGTGCCATCAGGGTGGCGGCGGTAAGCAATCAGCCCCAGCATTTC
CDR3aa: CAIRVAAVSNQPQHF

v_gene: TRBV7-8
j_gene: TRBJ1-3
abundance: NA
d_gene: NA
CDR3nt: TGTGCCAGCAGCTTAGGGGAAACGAGGAGCACGAGCTCTGGAAACACCATATATTTT
CDR3aa: CASSLGETRSTSSGNTIYF